The clone carrying this T cell receptor (beta chain) was seen a few times. Its antigen is not known. These data belong to a study of T-cell memory formation after mild COVID-19. About the study: Clustering of TCRs was largely donor specific.

Study outcomes and limitations: Most CD4+ clones that shrank were in CM and EM, while CD8+ ones turned up in EMRA. For second-wave clones that peaked at day 37, SARS-CoV-2 specificity went unverified.

TCRdb passed the 5' RACE reads through MiXCR, listing each CDR3 protein once. The data show 400,000 to 500,000 distinct CDR3 sequences, 20% seen once. From germline, CDR1 is KGHDR and CDR2 SFDVKD. The CDR3 extends over 14 amino acids. The ends were cut back, 3 bases at V and 5 bases at J, with 12 bases in the middle. This sequence was found in an adult woman who had mild COVID-19 (a few samples of this study predate the infection). Cell type and time point are not known. The V call is TRBV24-1, the J call TRBJ2-5, with D tentatively TRBD1 (6 bases). Material: PBMCs or a T cell subset sorted from them (not recorded which). The CDR3 bases are TGTGCCACCAGTGATGGGGGCAGTTGGGAGACCCAGTACTTC. It encodes CATSDGGSWETQYF.